This T cell receptor beta chain stems from a study of shared T cell receptors in the human thymus. TCRdb keeps only in-frame clones here, not all; method: immunoSEQ multiplex PCR. The sample includes 500,000 to 750,000 clones, 85% to 90% of them seen just once. This sample was shared with a second study, whose subject was human thymus T cells. This second report adds: V and J gene usage appeared biased in thymic and blood repertoires.

The sequenced material came from thymocytes. This sequence was found in a boy younger than two with a congenital heart defect.

Written as DNA, the CDR3 is TGTGCCAGCAGTTTGGGGCTGAGTAATGAAAAACTGTTTTTT. Protein product: CASSLGLSNEKLFF. The chain uses TRBV27 and TRBJ1-4, with a tentative D call TRBD1 (5 bases). Trimming took off 3 bases at V and 4 bases at J, with 9 bases between the two ends. Germline V CDR1 and CDR2: MNHEY, SMNVEV (reference sequence). The CDR3 consists of 14 residues. Looking up the rest from reference TRBV27 and TRBJ1-4 gives the full variable domain: EAQVTQNPRYLITVTGKKLTVTCSQNMNHEYMSWYRQDPGLGLRQIYYSMNVEVTDKGDVPEGYKVSRKEKRNFPLILESPSPNQTSLYFCASSLGLSNEKLFFGSGTQLSVL.